This T cell receptor (beta chain) emerged from a study of identical twins. This CDR3 is built from 15 residues. Germline V gives CDR1 SQVTM, CDR2 ANQGSEA. V was cut by 3 bases and J by 4 bases, with 13 bases left in between. A template switching step contributed a universal primer site, while unique molecular identifiers were present in the cDNA. In TCRdb, the 5' RACE reads were re-called with MiXCR into one record per CDR3 protein. The profile covers 250,000 to 350,000 distinct CDR3 sequences, with roughly 8.6% appearing a single time and approximately 7% taken by the ten largest. This clonotype was picked up many times. These data were likewise used in another study, on yellow fever vaccine responses in identical twins. That work contributes: Twins reportedly had a vaccine T cell response that seemed partly convergent, partly personalized.

This receptor was identified in a woman between 18 and 29 years old in good health. The V and J genes are TRBV29-1 and TRBJ2-6, with D perhaps matching TRBD2 (6 bases). Source material: CD8+ T cells sorted from blood. CDR3 nucleotide sequence: TGCAGCGTTGAGTCTGCGGGGATAGGGGCCAACGTCCTGACTTTC. Translating it yields CSVESAGIGANVLTF. Drawing the rest from reference TRBV29-1 and TRBJ2-6, the complete variable domain is SAVISQKPSRDICQRGTSLTIQCQVDSQVTMMFWYRQQPGQSLTLIATANQGSEATYESGFVIDKFPISRPNLTFSTLTVSNMSPEDSSIYLCSVESAGIGANVLTFGAGSRLTVL.